The 8 T cell receptor beta chains reported below all come from one sample, sequenced in a study of T cells expressing NK-cell markers (dated by TCRdb to between 2020 and 2021). The receptor library was made with 5' RACE. For sequencing, an Illumina HiSeq 2000 was employed. TCRdb reprocessed the sequencing reads and holds a single record per CDR3 protein sequence, with no DNA. The data table for this sample lists hundreds of thousands of distinct CDR3 sequences. The ten largest make up 7.3% of the sample. Sequenced input: blood T cells: a sorted CD56 or NKG2C T cell subset, CD4+ or CD8+ T cells, or bulk PBMC T cells (not recorded which). The origin of the receptors is a woman aged 18 to 75 in good health.

The V gene is TRBV7-8, the J gene TRBJ1-4; absent DNA, TCRdb's TRBD1 call cannot be checked. Germline lookup yields CDR1 SGHVS and CDR2 FQNEAQ. The CDR3 spans 16 residues. CDR3 protein: CASSPEGRGRGEKLFF.

The V gene is TRBV21-1, the J gene TRBJ2-1; TCRdb's D call of TRBD2 is untestable without DNA. TRBV21-1 is given as a pseudogene. The CDR3 runs 16 residues. CDR3 sequence: CASSCFGGGGGNEQFF.

The chain carries TRBV20-1 and TRBJ1-6; TCRdb's D call, TRBD1, is unchecked because there is no DNA. Germline V lookup: CDR1 DFQATT, CDR2 SNEGSKA (reference sequence). This CDR3 is 16 amino acids long. The chain's CDR3 is CSARPDRESFNSPLHF.

This rearrangement joins TRBV7-2 to TRBJ2-7; with no DNA, the TCRdb D assignment of TRBD2 cannot be verified. Germline loops: CDR1 SGHTA, CDR2 FQGNSA. The CDR3 has 15 amino acids. The CDR3 loop reads CASSPLAGGYHEQYF. Complete variable domain (other parts from reference TRBV7-2 and TRBJ2-7): GAGVSQSPSNKVTEKGKDVELRCDPISGHTALYWYRQSLGQGLEFLIYFQGNSAPDKSGLPSDRFSAERTGGSVSTLTIQRTQQEDSAVYLCASSPLAGGYHEQYFGPGTRLTVT.

The chain joins TRBV5-6 to TRBJ2-2; TCRdb selects TRBD1, and the lack of DNA leaves this call unchecked. CDR1 and CDR2 from the germline V gene are SGHDT and YYEEEE. This CDR3 is 15 amino acids long. CDR3 region: CASSFSGGIGGELFF.

This sequence joins TRBV3-1 and TRBJ2-3. The CDR3 is 14 amino acids. The V gene's germline CDR1 is LGHDT and CDR2 YNNKEL (reference sequence). This CDR3 reads CASSQDGVADTQYF.

CDR3 sequence reads: CASSQGNGRGVYEQYF. V and J are TRBV4-1 and TRBJ2-7; absent DNA, TCRdb's TRBD1 call cannot be checked. The CDR3 loop spans 16 amino acids. The germline gives CDR1 MGHRA, CDR2 YSYEKL.

The J gene is TRBJ2-4, the V gene TRBV15; TCRdb returns TRBD1, unconfirmable since there is no DNA. Looked up from germline, CDR1 is LNHNV and CDR2 is YYDKDF (reference sequence). This CDR3 is built from 17 residues. The CDR3 loop reads CATSRGAIAGGKNIQYF.